The 18 T cell receptor beta chains reported below all come from one sample, sequenced in a study of T-cell memory formation after mild COVID-19. One entry per CDR3 protein results from TCRdb running MiXCR on the 5' RACE reads. The sample shows tens of thousands of distinct CDR3 sequences, 9.5% to 15% of them seen only once. The sequenced sample was PBMCs or a T cell subset sorted from them (not recorded which). All receptors come from a young man who had mild COVID-19 (a few samples of this study predate the infection). Cell type and time point are not known.

The rearrangement joins TRBV6-2 or TRBV6-3 to TRBJ2-7, with TRBD2 matching over 9 bases. The V gene's germline CDR1 is MNHEY and CDR2 SVGEGT. The CDR3 is 17 residues long. The J segment lost 2 bases and the V segment lost 7 bases, leaving 15 bases of the junction unmatched. CDR3 in amino acids: CASTHSSGELSTYEQYF. In nucleotides, the CDR3 is TGTGCCAGCACCCATTCTAGCGGGGAACTATCGACCTACGAGCAGTACTTC.

This clonotype was counted many times. The chain uses TRBV4-3 and TRBJ2-1, with 9 nucleotides matching TRBD2. This CDR3 has 17 residues. Germline values: CDR1 LGHNA, CDR2 YSLEER. The V and J ends lost 0 bases and 3 bases, in that order; junction bases with no gene match: 6. The CDR3 is CASSQDGRGGVYNEQFF. For the CDR3, the DNA is TGCGCCAGCAGCCAAGATGGGCGGGGGGGCGTCTACAATGAGCAGTTCTTC.

CDR3: CASSVELAGTDTQYF. CDR3 DNA: TGTGCCAGCAGCGTAGAGTTAGCTGGCACAGATACGCAGTATTTT. The rearrangement joins TRBV9 to TRBJ2-3; D is unresolved. Trimming took off 0 bases at V and 1 base at J, with 9 bases between the two ends. CDR3 length: 15 amino acids. Germline V lookup: CDR1 SGDLS, CDR2 YYNGEE. Combining the CDR3 with reference TRBV9 and TRBJ2-3 gives the whole variable domain DSGVTQTPKHLITATGQRVTLRCSPRSGDLSVYWYQQSLDQGLQFLIQYYNGEERAKGNILERFSAQQFPDLHSELNLSSLELGDSALYFCASSVELAGTDTQYFGPGTRLTVL.

This clonotype has just a few counts. This sequence joins TRBV7-2 and TRBJ1-2; 7 nucleotides align to TRBD1. Looked up from germline, CDR1 is SGHTA and CDR2 is FQGNSA. Unmatched junction bases numbered 6, after V lost 3 bases and J lost 2 bases. This CDR3 spans 15 amino acids. For the CDR3, the DNA is TGTGCCAGCAGCTTCAGGGGGGAGCAGAACTATGGCTACACCTTC. This gives the protein CASSFRGEQNYGYTF.

J is TRBJ2-7 and V is TRBV5-6; TRBD2 matches at 8 bases. V gave up 0 bases and J gave up 2 bases; unmatched junction bases: 4. The CDR3 is 15 amino acids. In germline, CDR1 is SGHDT, CDR2 YYEEEE. Written as DNA, the CDR3 is TGTGCCAGCAGCTTGGCCTTCGGGGGGGCCTACGAGCAGTACGTC. Amino acids: CASSLAFGGAYEQYV.

This clonotype was picked up a small number of times. V and J are TRBV7-2 and TRBJ2-7; D gene ambiguous. Germline V gene sequence: CDR1 SGHTA, CDR2 FQGNSA. V was shortened by 4 bases and J by 11 bases, with 24 bases between the two germline ends. This CDR3 region has 15 residues. CDR3 residues: CASSSTLSGRLSEYF. CDR3 nucleotide sequence: TGTGCCAGCAGCTCCACCCTCTCAGGACGCCTTTCGGAGTACTTC. Full variable domain (missing parts from reference TRBV7-2 and TRBJ2-7): GAGVSQSPSNKVTEKGKDVELRCDPISGHTALYWYRQSLGQGLEFLIYFQGNSAPDKSGLPSDRFSAERTGGSVSTLTIQRTQQEDSAVYLCASSSTLSGRLSEYFGPGTRLTVT.

The rearrangement uses TRBV12-3 or TRBV12-4 and TRBJ2-3, with 9 bases lining up with TRBD1. The V and J ends lost 5 bases and 4 bases, in that order; junction bases with no gene match: 7. The CDR3 has 15 residues. CDR3 protein: CASSPHGQGSDTQYF. The CDR3 DNA reads as TGTGCCAGCAGTCCTCACGGACAGGGGTCAGATACGCAGTATTTT.

This clonotype was detected ten times or more. The chain couples TRBV29-1 to TRBJ2-5; TRBD2 matches at 7 bases. The CDR3 totals 16 residues. Trimming at V came to 0 bases and at J to 10 bases, leaving 17 bases not matched to a gene. Germline-derived CDR1 and CDR2 are SQVTM and ANQGSEA. CDR3 region: CSVEDLHRGDFWHQYF. The CDR3 bases are TGCAGCGTTGAAGATCTCCATCGGGGGGACTTCTGGCACCAGTACTTC.

At least ten counts were recorded for this clonotype. The gene calls are TRBV20-1 and TRBJ2-1, with 7 positions matching TRBD2. The germline gives CDR1 DFQATT, CDR2 SNEGSKA (reference sequence). V was pared by 0 bases and J by 2 bases, with 4 bases of the junction left unmatched. There are 15 residues in the CDR3. CDR3 protein: CSARDSAGAYNEQFF. The CDR3 nucleotides read TGCAGTGCTAGAGATTCGGCGGGAGCCTACAATGAGCAGTTCTTC.

The J gene is TRBJ1-6, the V gene TRBV7-9; no clear D. This CDR3 is built from 12 residues. The V gene's germline CDR1 is SEHNR and CDR2 FQNEAQ (reference sequence). Between the trimmed V and J ends, which lost 2 bases and 12 bases, there was a span of 8 bases. The CDR3 protein is CASSLSPRPLHF. As DNA, the CDR3 is TGTGCCAGCAGCTTATCGCCGCGACCCCTCCACTTT.

There are a few counts of this clonotype. This rearrangement joins TRBV6-5 to TRBJ1-4; unclear D gene. The CDR3 loop spans 16 amino acids. CDR1 and CDR2 from the germline V gene are MNHEY and SVGAGI. V was trimmed by 2 bases and J by 0 bases, leaving 10 bases between them. The CDR3 DNA is TGTGCCAGCAGTTACACCACCGTTACAACTAATGAAAAACTGTTTTTT. The encoded protein is CASSYTTVTTNEKLFF.

This clonotype was detected a few times. J is TRBJ1-2 and V is TRBV7-9; D is unresolved. The CDR3 is 13 amino acids. V lost 6 bases to trimming and J lost 2 bases, with 10 bases between them. Germline-derived CDR1 and CDR2 are SEHNR and FQNEAQ (reference sequence). The CDR3 bases are TGTGCCAGCAGTGTGGGTCTGAACTATGGCTACACCTTC. It is translated as CASSVGLNYGYTF.

This clonotype was seen more than once but under ten times. The V and J genes are TRBV6-6 and TRBJ2-3; tentative D call: TRBD2 (5 bases). CDR3 length equals 14 residues. Germline CDR1 MNHNY, CDR2 SVGAGI (reference sequence). V lost 3 bases, J lost 9 bases, and 16 bases lay in between. CDR3: CASSYNTWERTQYF. DNA for the CDR3: TGTGCCAGCAGTTATAACACTTGGGAGCGGACGCAGTATTTT.

The chain recombines TRBV28 with TRBJ2-7; a possible D gene is TRBD1 (6 bases). Trimming cost V 2 bases and J 4 bases, with 12 bases left between them. This CDR3 spans 14 amino acids. CDR1 and CDR2 (germline): MDHEN, SYDVKM. The CDR3 sequence is CASSLSLGQYEQYV. The DNA of the CDR3 is TGTGCCAGCAGTTTAAGTTTGGGACAATACGAGCAGTACGTC.

The sample holds a few counts of this clonotype. The chain couples TRBV21-1 to TRBJ2-4; TRBD1 reflects the table's D call only, with no check against the DNA. TRBV21-1 is tagged as a pseudogene. The CDR3 covers 15 residues. CDR3: CASSRRQGAKNIQYF. CDR3 DNA: TGTGCCAGCAGCAGGAGACAGGGGGCCAAAAACATTCAGTACTTC.

The chain combines TRBV15 with TRBJ2-1; 7 nucleotides align to TRBD2. The CDR3 spans 16 residues. J was trimmed by 5 bases and V by 0 bases; bases with no gene match: 7. Germline CDR1 and CDR2: LNHNV and YYDKDF (reference sequence). CDR3 residues: CATSRDSGLGHNEQFF. CDR3 nucleotide sequence: TGTGCCACCAGCAGAGATAGCGGGCTAGGCCACAATGAGCAGTTCTTC.

The table lists this clonotype with a few counts. The chain couples TRBV19 to TRBJ2-1, with TRBD2 identical over 7 bases. CDR3 length: 12 amino acids. Germline values: CDR1 LNHDA, CDR2 SQIVND (reference sequence). J lost 8 bases, V lost 3 bases, and 1 base had no gene match. For the CDR3, the DNA is TGTGCCAGTAGTATTGCGGGGGATGAGCAGTTCTTC. The encoded protein is CASSIAGDEQFF. The full variable domain, its missing parts supplied by reference TRBV19 and TRBJ2-1, is DGGITQSPKYLFRKEGQNVTLSCEQNLNHDAMYWYRQDPGQGLRLIYYSQIVNDFQKGDIAEGYSVSREKKESFPLTVTSAQKNPTAFYLCASSIAGDEQFFGPGTRLTVL.

This clonotype was detected a few times. The chain is built from TRBV6-5 and TRBJ2-1, with 7 bases matching TRBD2. The CDR3 has 14 amino acids. Germline V CDR1 and CDR2: MNHEY, SVGAGI. V trimming: 4 bases; J trimming: 10 bases; junction bases outside the gene matches: 10. The CDR3 DNA reads TGTGCCAGCAGTTTCGGGGGGACCGTCGGGGAGCAGTTCTTC. It codes for CASSFGGTVGEQFF.